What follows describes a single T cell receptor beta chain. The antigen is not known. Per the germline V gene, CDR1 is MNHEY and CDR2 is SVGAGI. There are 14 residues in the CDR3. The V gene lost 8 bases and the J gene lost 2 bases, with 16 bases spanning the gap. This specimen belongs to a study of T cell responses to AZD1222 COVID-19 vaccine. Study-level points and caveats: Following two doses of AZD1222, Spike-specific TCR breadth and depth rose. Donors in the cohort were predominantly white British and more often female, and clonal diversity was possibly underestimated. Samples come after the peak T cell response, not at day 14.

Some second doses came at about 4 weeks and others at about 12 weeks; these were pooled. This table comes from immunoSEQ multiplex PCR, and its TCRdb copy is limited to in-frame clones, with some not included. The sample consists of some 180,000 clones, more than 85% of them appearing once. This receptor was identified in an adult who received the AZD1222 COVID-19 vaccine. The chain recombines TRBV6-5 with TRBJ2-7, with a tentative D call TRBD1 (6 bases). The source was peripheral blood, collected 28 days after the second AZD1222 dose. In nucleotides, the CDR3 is TGTGCCAGCCAGTCCTACAGGGAAACCTACGAGCAGTACTTC. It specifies CASQSYRETYEQYF.